This paragraph reports one TCR beta chain. Its antigen remains unidentified. This entry comes from a study of post-analysis software for immune sequencing data. Study-level information: Both relapsing-remitting and secondary progressive multiple sclerosis featured among the disease courses, as did progressive-relapsing multiple sclerosis. Regarding the study as a whole: TRBV5-6, TRBV5-1 and TRBV20-1 belonged to a set of a handful of TRBV segments that were more frequent in patients than controls. A significant reduction in normalized Chao1 diversity was observed in multiple sclerosis patients versus controls.

The V gene lost 3 bases and the J gene lost 8 bases, with 20 bases spanning the gap. The CDR3 is 16 residues long. The library was made from cDNA and included unique molecular identifiers. From the PCR reads, TCRdb called clonotypes with MiXCR, one entry per CDR3 protein. The sample holds 600,000 to 700,000 distinct CDR3 sequences; around 60% are singletons and the top ten take approximately 10%. The clonotype was recovered from a girl aged 2 to 9 with multiple sclerosis. Sequences were obtained from blood. This rearrangement joins TRBV12-3 or TRBV12-4 to TRBJ2-4; TRBD1 might be the D (5 bases). CDR3 region: CASSLTYPQGMDIQYF. Here the CDR3 DNA reads TGTGCCAGCAGTTTGACGTATCCCCAGGGAATGGACATTCAGTACTTC.